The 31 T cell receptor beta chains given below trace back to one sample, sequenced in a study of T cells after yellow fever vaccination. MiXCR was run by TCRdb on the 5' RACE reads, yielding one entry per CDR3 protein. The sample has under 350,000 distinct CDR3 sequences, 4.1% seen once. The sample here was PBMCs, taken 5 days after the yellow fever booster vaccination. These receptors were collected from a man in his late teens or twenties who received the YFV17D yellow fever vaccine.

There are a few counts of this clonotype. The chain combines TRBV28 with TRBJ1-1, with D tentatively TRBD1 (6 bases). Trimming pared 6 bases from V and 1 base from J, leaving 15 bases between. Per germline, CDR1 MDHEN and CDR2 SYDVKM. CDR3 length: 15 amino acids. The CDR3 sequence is CASSTLGGGNTEAFF. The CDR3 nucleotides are TGTGCCAGCAGCACCCTCGGAGGGGGGAACACTGAAGCTTTCTTT. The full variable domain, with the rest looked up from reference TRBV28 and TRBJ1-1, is DVKVTQSSRYLVKRTGEKVFLECVQDMDHENMFWYRQDPGLGLRLIYFSYDVKMKEKGDIPEGYSVSREKKERFSLILESASTNQTSMYLCASSTLGGGNTEAFFGQGTRLTVV.

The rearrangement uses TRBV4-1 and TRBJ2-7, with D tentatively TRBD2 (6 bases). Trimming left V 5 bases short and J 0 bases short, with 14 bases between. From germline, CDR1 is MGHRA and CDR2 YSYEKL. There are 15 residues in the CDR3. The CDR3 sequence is CASSSRDGSSYEQYF. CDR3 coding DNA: TGCGCCAGCAGCAGCCGGGACGGGAGCTCCTACGAGCAGTACTTC.

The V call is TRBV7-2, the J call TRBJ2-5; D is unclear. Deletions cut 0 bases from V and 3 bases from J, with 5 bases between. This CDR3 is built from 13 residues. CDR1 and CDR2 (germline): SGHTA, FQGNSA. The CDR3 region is CASSLAQEETQYF. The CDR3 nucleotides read TGTGCCAGCAGCTTAGCCCAGGAAGAGACCCAGTACTTC. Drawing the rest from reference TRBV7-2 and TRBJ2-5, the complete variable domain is GAGVSQSPSNKVTEKGKDVELRCDPISGHTALYWYRQSLGQGLEFLIYFQGNSAPDKSGLPSDRFSAERTGGSVSTLTIQRTQQEDSAVYLCASSLAQEETQYFGPGTRLLVL.

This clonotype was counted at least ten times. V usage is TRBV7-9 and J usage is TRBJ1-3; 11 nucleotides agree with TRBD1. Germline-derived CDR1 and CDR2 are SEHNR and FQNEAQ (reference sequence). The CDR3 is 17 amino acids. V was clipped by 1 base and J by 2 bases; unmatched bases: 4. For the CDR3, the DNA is TGTGCCAGCAGCTTAGGGCCGGGACAGGGGGCTGGAAACACCATATATTTT. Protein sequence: CASSLGPGQGAGNTIYF.

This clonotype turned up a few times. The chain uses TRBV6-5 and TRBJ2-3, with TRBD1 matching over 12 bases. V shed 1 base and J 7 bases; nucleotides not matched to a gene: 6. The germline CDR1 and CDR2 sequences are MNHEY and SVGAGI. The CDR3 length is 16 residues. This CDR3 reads CASSYFGTGGSYTQYF. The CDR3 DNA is TGTGCCAGCAGTTACTTCGGGACAGGGGGCTCATATACGCAGTATTTT.

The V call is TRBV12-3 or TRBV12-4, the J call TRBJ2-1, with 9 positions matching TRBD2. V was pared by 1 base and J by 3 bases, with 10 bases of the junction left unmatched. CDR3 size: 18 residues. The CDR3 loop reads CASSLGSWRGGLYNEQFF. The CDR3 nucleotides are TGTGCCAGCAGTTTAGGAAGCTGGCGGGGGGGCCTCTACAATGAGCAGTTCTTC.

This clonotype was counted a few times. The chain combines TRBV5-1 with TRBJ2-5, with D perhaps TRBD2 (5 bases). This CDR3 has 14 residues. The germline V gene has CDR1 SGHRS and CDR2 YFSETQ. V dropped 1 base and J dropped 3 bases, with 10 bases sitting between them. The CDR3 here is CASSLLDGKETQYF. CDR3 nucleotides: TGCGCCAGCAGCTTGTTGGACGGGAAAGAGACCCAGTACTTC.

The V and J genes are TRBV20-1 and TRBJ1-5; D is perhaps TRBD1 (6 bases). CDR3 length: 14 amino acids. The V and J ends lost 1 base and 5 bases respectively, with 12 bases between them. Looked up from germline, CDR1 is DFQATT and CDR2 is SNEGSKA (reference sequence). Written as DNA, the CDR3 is TGCAGTGCTAGAGGACCGGCAGGGGATCAGCCCCAGCATTTT. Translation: CSARGPAGDQPQHF.

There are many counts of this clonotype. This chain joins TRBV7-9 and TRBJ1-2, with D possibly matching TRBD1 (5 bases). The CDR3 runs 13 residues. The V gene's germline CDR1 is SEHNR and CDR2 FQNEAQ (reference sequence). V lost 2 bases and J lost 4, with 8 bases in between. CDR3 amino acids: CASSLQGIYGYTF. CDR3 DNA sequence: TGTGCCAGCAGCTTACAGGGTATCTATGGCTACACCTTC.

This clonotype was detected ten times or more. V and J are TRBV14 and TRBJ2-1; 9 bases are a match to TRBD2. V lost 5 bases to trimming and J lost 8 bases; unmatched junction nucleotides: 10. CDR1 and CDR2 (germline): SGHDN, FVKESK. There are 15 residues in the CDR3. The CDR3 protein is CASSFPGTSIYEQFF. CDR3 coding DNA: TGTGCCAGCAGCTTTCCCGGGACTAGCATATATGAGCAGTTCTTC.

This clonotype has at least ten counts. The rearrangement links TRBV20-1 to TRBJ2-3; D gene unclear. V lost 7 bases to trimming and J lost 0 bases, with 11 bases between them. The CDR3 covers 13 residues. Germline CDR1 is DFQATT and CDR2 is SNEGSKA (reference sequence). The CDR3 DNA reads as TGCAGTGTGGCATACCCTAGCACAGATACGCAGTATTTT. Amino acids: CSVAYPSTDTQYF.

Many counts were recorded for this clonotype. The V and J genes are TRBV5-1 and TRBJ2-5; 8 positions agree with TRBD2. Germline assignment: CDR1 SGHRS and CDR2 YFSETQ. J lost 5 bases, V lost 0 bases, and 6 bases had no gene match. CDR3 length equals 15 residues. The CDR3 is CASSLDGGADETQYF. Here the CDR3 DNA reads TGCGCCAGCAGCTTGGACGGGGGGGCCGACGAGACCCAGTACTTC.

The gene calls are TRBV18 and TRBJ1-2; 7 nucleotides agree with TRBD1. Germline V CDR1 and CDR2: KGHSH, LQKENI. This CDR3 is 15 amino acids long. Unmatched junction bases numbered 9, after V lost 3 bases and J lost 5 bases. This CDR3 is CASSPTGTDTYGYTF. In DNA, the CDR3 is TGTGCCAGCTCACCGACCGGGACAGACACTTATGGCTACACCTTC.

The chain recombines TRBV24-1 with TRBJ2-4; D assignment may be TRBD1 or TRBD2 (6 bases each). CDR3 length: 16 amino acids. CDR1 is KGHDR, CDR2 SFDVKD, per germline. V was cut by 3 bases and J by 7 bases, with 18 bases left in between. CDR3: CATSDIRTGAPNIQYF. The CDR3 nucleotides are TGTGCCACCAGTGATATTCGGACGGGGGCCCCGAACATTCAGTACTTC.

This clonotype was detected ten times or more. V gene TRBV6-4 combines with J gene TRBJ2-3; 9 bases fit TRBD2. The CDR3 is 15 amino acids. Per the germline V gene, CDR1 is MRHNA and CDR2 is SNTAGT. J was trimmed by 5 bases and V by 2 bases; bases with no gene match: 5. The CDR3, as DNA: TGTGCCAGCAGTGACGGTGCGGGGGGGCAAGATACGCAGTATTTT. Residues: CASSDGAGGQDTQYF.

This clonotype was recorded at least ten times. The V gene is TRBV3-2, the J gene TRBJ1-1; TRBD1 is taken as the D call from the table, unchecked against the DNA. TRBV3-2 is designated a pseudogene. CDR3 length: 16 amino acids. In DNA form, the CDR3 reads TGTGCCAGCAGCCTCTGTGGGGGGGGTCCAAACACTGAAGCTTTCTTT. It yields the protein CASSLCGGGPNTEAFF.

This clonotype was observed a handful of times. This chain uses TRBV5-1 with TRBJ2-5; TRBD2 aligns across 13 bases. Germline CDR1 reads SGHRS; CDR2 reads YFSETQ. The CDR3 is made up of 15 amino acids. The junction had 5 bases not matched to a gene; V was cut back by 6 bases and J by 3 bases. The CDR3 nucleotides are TGCGCCAGCACCGGACTAGCGGGGGCGGAAGAGACCCAGTACTTC. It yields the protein CASTGLAGAEETQYF.

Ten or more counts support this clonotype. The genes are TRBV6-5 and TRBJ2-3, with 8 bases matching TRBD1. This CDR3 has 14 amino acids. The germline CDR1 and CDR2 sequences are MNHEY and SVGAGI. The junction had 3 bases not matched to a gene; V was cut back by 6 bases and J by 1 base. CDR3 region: CASRPTGGTDTQYF. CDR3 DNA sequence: TGTGCCAGCAGACCGACAGGGGGCACAGATACGCAGTATTTT.

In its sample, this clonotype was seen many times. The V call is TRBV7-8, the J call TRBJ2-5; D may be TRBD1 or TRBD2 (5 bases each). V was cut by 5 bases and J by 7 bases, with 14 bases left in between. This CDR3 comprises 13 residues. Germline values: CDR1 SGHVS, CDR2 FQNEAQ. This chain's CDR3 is CASSPGRLGTQYF. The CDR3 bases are TGTGCCAGCAGCCCGGGACGACTTGGGACCCAGTACTTC.

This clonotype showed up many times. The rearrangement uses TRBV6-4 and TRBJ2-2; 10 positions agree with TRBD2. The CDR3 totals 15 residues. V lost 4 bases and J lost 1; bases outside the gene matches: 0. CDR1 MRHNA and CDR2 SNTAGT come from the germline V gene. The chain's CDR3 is CASSGLAGNTGELFF. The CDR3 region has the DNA TGTGCCAGCAGTGGACTAGCGGGGAACACCGGGGAGCTGTTTTTT.

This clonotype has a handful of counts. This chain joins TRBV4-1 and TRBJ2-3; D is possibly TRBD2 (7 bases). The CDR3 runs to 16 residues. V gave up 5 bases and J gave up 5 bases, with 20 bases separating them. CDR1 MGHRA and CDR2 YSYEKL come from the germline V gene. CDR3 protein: CASSSGRGAWLDTQYF. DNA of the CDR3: TGCGCCAGCAGCTCGGGGAGGGGGGCATGGTTAGATACGCAGTATTTT.

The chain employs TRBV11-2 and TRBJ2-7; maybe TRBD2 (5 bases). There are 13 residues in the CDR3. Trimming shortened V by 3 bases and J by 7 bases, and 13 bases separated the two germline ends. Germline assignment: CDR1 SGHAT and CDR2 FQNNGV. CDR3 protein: CASSFSQQREQYF. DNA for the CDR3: TGTGCCAGCAGCTTCTCACAACAGCGGGAGCAGTACTTC. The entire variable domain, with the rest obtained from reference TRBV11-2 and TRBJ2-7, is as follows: EAGVAQSPRYKIIEKRQSVAFWCNPISGHATLYWYQQILGQGPKLLIQFQNNGVVDDSQLPKDRFSAERLKGVDSTLKIQPAKLEDSAVYLCASSFSQQREQYFGPGTRLTVT.

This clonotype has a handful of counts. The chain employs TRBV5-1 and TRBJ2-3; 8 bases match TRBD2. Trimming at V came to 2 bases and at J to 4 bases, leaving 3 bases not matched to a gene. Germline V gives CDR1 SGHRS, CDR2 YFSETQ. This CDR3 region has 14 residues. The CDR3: CASSFTSGADTQYF. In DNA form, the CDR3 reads TGCGCCAGCAGCTTCACTAGCGGCGCAGATACGCAGTATTTT.

CDR3 region: CASSLYGKTQYF. The CDR3 DNA follows: TGTGCCAGCAGCTTATACGGAAAGACCCAGTACTTC. V and J are TRBV7-2 and TRBJ2-5; no clear D. Germline V gene data show CDR1 as SGHTA and CDR2 as FQGNSA. The germline V and J ends were trimmed by 2 bases and 6 bases, with 7 bases remaining between them. The CDR3 runs 12 residues.

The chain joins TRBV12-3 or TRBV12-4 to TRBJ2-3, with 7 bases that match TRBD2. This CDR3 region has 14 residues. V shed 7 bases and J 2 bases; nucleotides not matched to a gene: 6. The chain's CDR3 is CASKGRGFTDTQYF. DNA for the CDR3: TGTGCCAGCAAAGGGCGGGGGTTCACAGATACGCAGTATTTT.

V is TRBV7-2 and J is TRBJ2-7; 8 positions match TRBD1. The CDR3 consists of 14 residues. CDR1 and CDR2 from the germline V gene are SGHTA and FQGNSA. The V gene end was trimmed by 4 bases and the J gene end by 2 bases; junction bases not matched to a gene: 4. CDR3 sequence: CASSSTTGAYEQYF. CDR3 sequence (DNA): TGTGCCAGCAGCTCGACGACAGGGGCCTACGAGCAGTACTTC.

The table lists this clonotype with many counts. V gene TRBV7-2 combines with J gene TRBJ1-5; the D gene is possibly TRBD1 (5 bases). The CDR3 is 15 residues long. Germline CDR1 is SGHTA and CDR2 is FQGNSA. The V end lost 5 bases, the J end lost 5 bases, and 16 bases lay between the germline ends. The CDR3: CASSPHGGRDQPQHF. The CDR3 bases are TGTGCCAGCAGCCCCCACGGGGGTCGAGATCAGCCCCAGCATTTT.

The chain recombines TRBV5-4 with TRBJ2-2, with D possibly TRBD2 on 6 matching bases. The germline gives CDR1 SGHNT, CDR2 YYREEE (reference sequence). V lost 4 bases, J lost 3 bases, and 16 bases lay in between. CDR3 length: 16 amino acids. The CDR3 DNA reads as TGTGCCAGCAGCCCAGGAGGGTCAGGGTACACCGGGGAGCTGTTTTTT. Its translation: CASSPGGSGYTGELFF.

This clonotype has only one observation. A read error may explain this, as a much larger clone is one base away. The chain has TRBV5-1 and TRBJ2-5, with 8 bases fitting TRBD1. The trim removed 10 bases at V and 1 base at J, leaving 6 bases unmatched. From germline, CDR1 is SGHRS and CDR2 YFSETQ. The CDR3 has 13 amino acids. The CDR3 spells CAGRDRPQETQYF. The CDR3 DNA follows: TGCGCCGGTAGGGACAGGCCCCAAGAGACCCAGTACTTC.

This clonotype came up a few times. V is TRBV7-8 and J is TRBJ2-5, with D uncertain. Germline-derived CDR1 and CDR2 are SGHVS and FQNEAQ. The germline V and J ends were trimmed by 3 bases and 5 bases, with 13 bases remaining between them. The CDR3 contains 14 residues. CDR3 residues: CASSLSRVLETQYF. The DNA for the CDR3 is TGTGCCAGCAGCTTGTCAAGGGTGTTGGAGACCCAGTACTTC.

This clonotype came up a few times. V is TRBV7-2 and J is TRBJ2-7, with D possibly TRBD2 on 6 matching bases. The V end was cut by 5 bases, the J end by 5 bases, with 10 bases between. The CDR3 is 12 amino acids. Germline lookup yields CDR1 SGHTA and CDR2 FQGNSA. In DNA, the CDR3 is TGTGCCAGCAGCCCGCGGGGTCACGAGCAGTACTTC. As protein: CASSPRGHEQYF.